Shown below are 13 T cell receptor beta chains from a single sample sequenced in a study of cytomegalovirus exposure and HLA in healthy donors. The PCR had 60 Vbeta and 13 Jbeta primers. Repertoires were generated with immunoSEQ multiplex PCR, while TCRdb's copy carries only in-frame clones and drops some. The sample yields roughly 190,000 clones, 79% seen once. The sample consisted of PBMCs. The receptor set was obtained from a girl aged 10 to 17 in good health and CMV-seropositive.

This clone was seen once. The V and J genes are TRBV6-6 and TRBJ2-3, with a weak D call TRBD1 (6 bases). Deletions cut 5 bases from V and 6 bases from J, with 6 bases between. There are 11 residues in the CDR3. The germline V gene encodes CDR1 MNHNY and CDR2 SVGAGI (reference sequence). CDR3 amino acids: CASSTGDTQYF. The CDR3 nucleotides read TGTGCCAGCAGTACAGGGGATACGCAGTATTTT.

The chain carries TRBV9 and TRBJ2-5, with TRBD2 identical over 9 bases. Trimming at V came to 0 bases and at J to 1 base, leaving 1 base not matched to a gene. Germline V CDR1 and CDR2: SGDLS, YYNGEE. The CDR3 extends over 15 amino acids. The CDR3: CASSVERGAQETQYF. The DNA for the CDR3 is TGTGCCAGCAGCGTAGAGCGGGGGGCCCAAGAGACCCAGTACTTC.

The gene calls are TRBV7-7 and TRBJ2-1; 10 bases are shared with TRBD2. V lost 4 bases, J lost 5 bases, and 5 bases stayed unmatched. Germline V gene lookup returns CDR1 SSHAT and CDR2 FNYEAQ (reference sequence). The CDR3 is made up of 15 amino acids. The chain's CDR3 is CASSSSSGGDNEQFF. CDR3 in DNA: TGTGCCAGCAGCTCCTCTAGCGGGGGAGACAATGAGCAGTTCTTC. Together with reference TRBV7-7 and TRBJ2-1, the CDR3 gives the full variable domain: GAGVSQSPRYKVTKRGQDVTLRCDPISSHATLYWYQQALGQGPEFLTYFNYEAQPDKSGLPSDRFSAERPEGSISTLTIQRTEQRDSAMYRCASSSSSGGDNEQFFGPGTRLTVL.

The rearrangement links TRBV5-4 to TRBJ2-1, with 7 bases matching TRBD2. This CDR3 has 16 residues. V was clipped by 2 bases and J by 0 bases; unmatched bases: 5. Germline assignment: CDR1 SGHNT and CDR2 YYREEE (reference sequence). CDR3 bases: TGTGCCAGCAGCTTTGGGGCTAGCGGCTCCTACAATGAGCAGTTCTTC. It yields the protein CASSFGASGSYNEQFF.

This chain connects TRBV18 to TRBJ2-2, with a tentative D call TRBD2 (6 bases). Trimming left V 2 bases short and J 4 bases short, with 14 bases between. Per germline, CDR1 KGHSH and CDR2 LQKENI. CDR3 length equals 16 residues. Here the CDR3 DNA reads TGTGCCAGCTCACCAGGGAGGTTGCGTAGCACCGGGGAGCTGTTTTTT. Its translation: CASSPGRLRSTGELFF.

The chain couples TRBV5-6 to TRBJ1-3; D is ambiguous. The CDR3 length is 15 residues. Germline V gives CDR1 SGHDT, CDR2 YYEEEE. Trimming shortened V by 0 bases and J by 0 bases, and 7 bases separated the two germline ends. The CDR3 loop is CASSLAGYSGNTIYF. The CDR3 DNA follows: TGTGCCAGCAGCTTGGCAGGCTACTCTGGAAACACCATATATTTT.

This clone was counted a few times. V is TRBV2 and J is TRBJ2-1; weak D call: TRBD1 (5 bases). Between the trimmed V and J ends, which lost 3 bases and 6 bases, there was a span of 15 bases. The CDR3 is 15 residues long. In germline, CDR1 is SNHLY, CDR2 FYNNEI. CDR3 DNA sequence: TGTGCCAGCAGTGACTGGGCAGGGAAGGCCAATGAGCAGTTCTTC. Encoded protein: CASSDWAGKANEQFF.

The chain is built from TRBV4-1 and TRBJ1-6; D unclear. The CDR3 loop spans 17 amino acids. V was shortened by 0 bases and J by 0 bases, with 9 bases between the two germline ends. The germline V gene encodes CDR1 MGHRA and CDR2 YSYEKL. The CDR3 sequence: CASSQDPGDSYNSPLHF. In DNA, the CDR3 is TGCGCCAGCAGCCAAGACCCGGGTGACTCCTATAATTCACCCCTCCACTTT.

V and J are TRBV12-5 and TRBJ2-5; TRBD2 agrees at 15 bases. Germline CDR1 is LGHNT and CDR2 is FRNRAP. The V gene end was trimmed by 3 bases and the J gene end by 3 bases; junction bases not matched to a gene: 8. CDR3 length: 18 residues. Written as DNA, the CDR3 is TGTGCTAGTGGTTTTGGACTAGCGGGGGGGCCTGCGAAAGAGACCCAGTACTTC. It yields the protein CASGFGLAGGPAKETQYF. Full variable domain (remainder filled in from reference TRBV12-5 and TRBJ2-5): DARVTQTPRHKVTEMGQEVTMRCQPILGHNTVFWYRQTMMQGLELLAYFRNRAPLDDSGMPKDRFSAEMPDATLATLKIQPSEPRDSAVYFCASGFGLAGGPAKETQYFGPGTRLLVL.

V usage is TRBV19 and J usage is TRBJ2-7; D unclear. This CDR3 has 15 residues. Germline V CDR1 and CDR2: LNHDA, SQIVND (reference sequence). Deletions cut 1 base from V and 0 bases from J, with 10 bases between. CDR3 bases: TGTGCCAGTAGTATAGTGCCAGGTAGCTCCTACGAGCAGTACTTC. This encodes CASSIVPGSSYEQYF.

The rearrangement joins TRBV10-1 to TRBJ2-1, with TRBD2 matching 8 bases. V lost 3 bases to trimming and J lost 5 bases; unmatched junction nucleotides: 9. The length of the CDR3 is 16 residues. Germline CDR1 is WNHNN and CDR2 is SYGVQD (reference sequence). CDR3 in DNA: TGCGCCAGCAGTGATAACATACGGGGGGGCAACAATGAGCAGTTCTTC. It specifies CASSDNIRGGNNEQFF.

The CDR3 bases are TGCGCCAGCAGCTTGGCCGCGGGGGGAGTGTATTCACCCCTCCACTTT. Protein: CASSLAAGGVYSPLHF. This chain uses TRBV5-1 with TRBJ1-6, with a possible D match to TRBD1 (5 bases). This CDR3 is built from 16 residues. CDR1 is SGHRS and CDR2 is YFSETQ in the germline V gene. Trimming took 0 bases from V and 8 from J, leaving 15 bases between them.

The chain couples TRBV5-1 to TRBJ1-6; TRBD1 matches at 12 bases. The germline CDR1 and CDR2 sequences are SGHRS and YFSETQ. The V gene end was trimmed by 3 bases and the J gene end by 2 bases; junction bases not matched to a gene: 6. The CDR3 is made up of 18 amino acids. CDR3: CASSSGTGGATYNSPLHF. CDR3 sequence (DNA): TGCGCCAGCAGCTCCGGGACAGGGGGCGCGACCTATAATTCACCCCTCCACTTT. The full variable domain, its missing parts supplied by reference TRBV5-1 and TRBJ1-6, is KAGVTQTPRYLIKTRGQQVTLSCSPISGHRSVSWYQQTPGQGLQFLFEYFSETQRNKGNFPGRFSGRQFSNSRSEMNVSTLELGDSALYLCASSSGTGGATYNSPLHFGNGTRLTVT.